The clone carrying this T cell receptor beta chain has just one count. This entry is derived from a study of radiotherapy plus CTLA-4 blockade in lung cancer. Method: immunoSEQ multiplex PCR; TCRdb's copy keeps in-frame clones and lacks some. The table shows 25,000 to 35,000 clones, with roughly 83% occurring only once. Germline V gene data show CDR1 as MNHNS and CDR2 as SASEGT. The CDR3 is 11 amino acids. V was trimmed by 6 bases and J by 7 bases, leaving 9 bases between them. Specimen: peripheral blood, collected from a patient treated with radiotherapy plus ipilimumab. This chain connects TRBV6-1 to TRBJ1-1, with D perhaps matching TRBD1 (5 bases). The TCR originated in a human donor with non-small cell lung cancer that progressed on radiotherapy plus ipilimumab. The CDR3 loop reads CASRFGGEAFF. In DNA, the CDR3 is TGTGCCAGCAGATTCGGGGGTGAAGCTTTCTTT.